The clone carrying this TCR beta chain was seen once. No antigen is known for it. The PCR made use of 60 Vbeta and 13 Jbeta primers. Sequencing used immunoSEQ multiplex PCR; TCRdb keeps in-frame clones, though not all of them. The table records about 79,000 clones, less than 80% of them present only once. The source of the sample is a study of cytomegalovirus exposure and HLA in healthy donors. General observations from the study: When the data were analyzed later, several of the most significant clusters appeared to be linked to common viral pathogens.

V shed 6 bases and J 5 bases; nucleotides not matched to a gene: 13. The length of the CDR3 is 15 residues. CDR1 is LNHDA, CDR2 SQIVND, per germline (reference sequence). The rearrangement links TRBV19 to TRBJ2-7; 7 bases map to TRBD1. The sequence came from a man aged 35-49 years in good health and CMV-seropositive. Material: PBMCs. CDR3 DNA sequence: TGTGCCAGTAGGGGCTCCGGCGACAGGGTAAACGAGCAGTACTTC. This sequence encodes CASRGSGDRVNEQYF. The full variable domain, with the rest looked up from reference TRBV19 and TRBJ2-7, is DGGITQSPKYLFRKEGQNVTLSCEQNLNHDAMYWYRQDPGQGLRLIYYSQIVNDFQKGDIAEGYSVSREKKESFPLTVTSAQKNPTAFYLCASRGSGDRVNEQYFGPGTRLTVT.